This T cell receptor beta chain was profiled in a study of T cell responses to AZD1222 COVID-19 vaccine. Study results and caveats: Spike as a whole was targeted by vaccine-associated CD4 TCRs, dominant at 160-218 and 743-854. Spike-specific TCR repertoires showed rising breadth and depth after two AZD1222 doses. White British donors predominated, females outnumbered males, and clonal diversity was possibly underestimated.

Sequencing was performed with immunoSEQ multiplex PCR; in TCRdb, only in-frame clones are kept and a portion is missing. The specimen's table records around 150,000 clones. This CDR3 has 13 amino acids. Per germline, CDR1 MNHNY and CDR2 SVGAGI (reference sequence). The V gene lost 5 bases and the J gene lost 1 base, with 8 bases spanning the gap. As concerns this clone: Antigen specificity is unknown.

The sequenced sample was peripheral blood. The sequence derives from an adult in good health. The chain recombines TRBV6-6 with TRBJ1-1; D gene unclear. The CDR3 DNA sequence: TGTGCCAGCAGTCAAGACAAGAACACTGAAGCTTTCTTT. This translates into CASSQDKNTEAFF.